Listed here is a single TCR beta chain. This clone was picked up one time. Its antigen is currently not known. No much larger clone is present one base from it, and per-base qualities are unavailable. Distinct nucleotide sequences in the sample also encode this CDR3. TCRbeta CDR3 regions were amplified from genomic DNA by means of the immunoSEQ Assay, a bias-controlled multiplex PCR. In the paper's pipeline: The number of nucleated cells in each sample was estimated by amplification of reference gene primers within the assay. To quantify the absolute abundance of each unique TCRbeta CDR3 rearrangement, sequence reads were collapsed and filtered. For each sample, productive Simpson clonality was calculated as the square root of Simpson's diversity index over productive rearrangements. The table comes from immuneACCESS by way of TCRdb, which keeps in-frame sequences with V and J called. Part of the clones is missing from these tables; in studies checked, under half for an unresolved V gene and the rest for unknown reasons. V and J calls and clone size are those listed in that table; D and trimming were worked out from the DNA. This sample has around 250,000 clones in its table, and around four fifths of those were observed once. Of the sample, about 9% falls within the top ten clones.

These data come from a study of blood T cell repertoires in COVID-19 (dated by TCRdb to 2018 to 2020). For the wider study: Samples covering the acute and convalescent phases of COVID-19 were provided by collaborators in the United States, Italy and Spain. The prospective study material was composed of cDNA or gDNA derived from T cells, B-cell-depleted T cells, or PBMCs. Subjects who had been exposed to COVID-19, were actively infected with it, or had recovered from it provided the deeply sampled blood TCRbeta repertoires that made up the dataset. The repertoires were made available in a free public database intended to serve as a resource for research on the immune response to SARS-CoV-2. The samples were drawn from the first 160 participants of the ongoing ImmuneRACE study and from some 1,300 subjects provided by 6 global collaborators. The sample metadata nearly always contained a de-identified subject ID, COVID-19 status, age in years and sex. Where available, HLA class I and class II types were obtained from metadata supplied by the sample provider rather than from assay-based typing.

Collaborating institutions collected whole blood in K2EDTA tubes following their own protocols. For TCRbeta analysis, collaborators shipped samples as frozen whole blood, isolated PBMCs, or DNA extracted from either of those sample types. General study outcomes and caveats: The amount of clinical and demographic metadata varied by source and participant and was provided uncurated.

This sequence was found in a man aged 35-49 years with active or convalescent COVID-19. Sequenced: peripheral blood.

CDR3 sequence: CSVERRMNTEAFF. DNA sequence: TGCAGCGTTGAAAGGAGGATGAACACTGAAGCTTTCTTT. The chain joins TRBV29-1 to TRBJ1-1, with no confident D gene call. There are 13 amino acids in the CDR3, from cysteine to phenylalanine inclusive. Of all the DNA, just the CDR3 is kept, 39 bases in frame from base 1. The germline V gene supplies CDR1 SQVTM and CDR2 ANQGSEA. V is reduced by 2 bases and J by 0 bases, leaving a spacing of 7 bases between them.